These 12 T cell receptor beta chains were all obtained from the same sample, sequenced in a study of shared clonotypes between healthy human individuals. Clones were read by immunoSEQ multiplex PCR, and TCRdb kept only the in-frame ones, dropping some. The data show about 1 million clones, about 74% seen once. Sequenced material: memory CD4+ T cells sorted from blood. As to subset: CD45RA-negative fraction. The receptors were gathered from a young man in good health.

The CDR3 DNA sequence: TGCGCCAGCAGCTTGGTACAGGGAGGGCAGTTCTTC. Its translation is CASSLVQGGQFF. The V gene is TRBV5-1, the J gene TRBJ2-1; either TRBD1 or TRBD2 may fit D (6 bases each). The CDR3 spans 12 residues. Germline V gives CDR1 SGHRS, CDR2 YFSETQ. Trimming cost V 0 bases and J 12 bases, with 10 bases left between them. Together with reference TRBV5-1 and TRBJ2-1, the CDR3 gives the full variable domain: KAGVTQTPRYLIKTRGQQVTLSCSPISGHRSVSWYQQTPGQGLQFLFEYFSETQRNKGNFPGRFSGRQFSNSRSEMNVSTLELGDSALYLCASSLVQGGQFFGPGTRLTVL.

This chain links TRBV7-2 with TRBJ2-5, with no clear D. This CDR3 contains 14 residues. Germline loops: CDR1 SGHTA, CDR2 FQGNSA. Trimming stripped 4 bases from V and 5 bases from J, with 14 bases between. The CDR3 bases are TGTGCCAGCAGCTCCTCAGGTGCTTGGGAGACCCAGTACTTC. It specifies CASSSSGAWETQYF. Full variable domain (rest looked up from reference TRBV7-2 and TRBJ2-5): GAGVSQSPSNKVTEKGKDVELRCDPISGHTALYWYRQSLGQGLEFLIYFQGNSAPDKSGLPSDRFSAERTGGSVSTLTIQRTQQEDSAVYLCASSSSGAWETQYFGPGTRLLVL.

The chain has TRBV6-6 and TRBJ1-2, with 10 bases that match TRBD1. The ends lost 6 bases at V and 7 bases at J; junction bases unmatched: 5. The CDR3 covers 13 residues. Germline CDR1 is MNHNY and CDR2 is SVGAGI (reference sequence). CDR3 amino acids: CASSLGTGVGYTF. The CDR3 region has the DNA TGTGCCAGCAGCCTGGGGACAGGGGTTGGCTACACCTTC.

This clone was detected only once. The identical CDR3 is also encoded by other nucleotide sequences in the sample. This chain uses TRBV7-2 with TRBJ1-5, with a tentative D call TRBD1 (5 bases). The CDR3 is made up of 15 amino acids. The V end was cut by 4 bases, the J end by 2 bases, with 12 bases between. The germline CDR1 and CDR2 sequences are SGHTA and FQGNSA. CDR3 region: CASSSQGAGNQPQHF. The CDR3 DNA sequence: TGTGCCAGCAGCTCCCAGGGTGCTGGCAATCAGCCCCAGCATTTT.

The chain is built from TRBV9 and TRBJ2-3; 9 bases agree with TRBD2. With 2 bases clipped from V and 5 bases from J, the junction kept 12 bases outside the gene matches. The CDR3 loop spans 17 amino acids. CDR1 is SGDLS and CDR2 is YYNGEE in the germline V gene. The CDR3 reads CASSVTVGLAGIDTQYF. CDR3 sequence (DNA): TGTGCCAGCAGCGTCACCGTGGGGCTAGCGGGGATAGATACGCAGTATTTT.

CDR3 amino acids: CASTPGDNTGELFF. CDR3 nucleotide sequence: TGTGCCAGCACCCCGGGAGACAACACCGGGGAGCTGTTTTTT. The rearrangement joins TRBV7-9 to TRBJ2-2, with D possibly being TRBD2 (6 bases). Germline assignment: CDR1 SEHNR and CDR2 FQNEAQ (reference sequence). This CDR3 has 14 amino acids. V lost 7 bases and J 2 bases, leaving 11 bases between the germline ends.

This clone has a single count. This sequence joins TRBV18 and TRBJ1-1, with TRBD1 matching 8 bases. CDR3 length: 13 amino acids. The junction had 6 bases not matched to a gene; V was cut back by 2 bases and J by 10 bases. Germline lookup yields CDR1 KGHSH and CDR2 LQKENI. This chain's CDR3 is CASSPKQGGRAFF. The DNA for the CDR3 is TGTGCCAGCTCACCAAAACAGGGGGGTCGAGCTTTCTTT.

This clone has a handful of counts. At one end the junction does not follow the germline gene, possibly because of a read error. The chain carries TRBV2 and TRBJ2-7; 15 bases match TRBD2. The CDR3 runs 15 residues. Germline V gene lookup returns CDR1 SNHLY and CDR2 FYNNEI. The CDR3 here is CASSGLAGGSSEQYF. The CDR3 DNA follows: TGTGCCAGCAGCGGACTAGCGGGGGGGTCCTCCGAGCAGTACTTC.

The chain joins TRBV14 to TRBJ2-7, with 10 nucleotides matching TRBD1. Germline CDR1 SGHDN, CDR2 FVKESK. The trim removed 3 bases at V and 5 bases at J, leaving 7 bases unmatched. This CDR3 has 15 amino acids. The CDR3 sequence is CASSQIPGQGNEQYF. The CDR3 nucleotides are TGTGCCAGCAGCCAGATACCGGGACAGGGGAACGAGCAGTACTTC.

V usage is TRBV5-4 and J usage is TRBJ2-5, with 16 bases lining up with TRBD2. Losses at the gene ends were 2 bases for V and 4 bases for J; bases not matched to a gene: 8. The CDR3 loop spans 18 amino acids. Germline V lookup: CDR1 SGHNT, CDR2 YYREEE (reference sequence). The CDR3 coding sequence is TGTGCCAGCAGCTTCCTCGTGGGACTAGCGGGGGGGTTAGAGACCCAGTACTTC. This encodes CASSFLVGLAGGLETQYF.

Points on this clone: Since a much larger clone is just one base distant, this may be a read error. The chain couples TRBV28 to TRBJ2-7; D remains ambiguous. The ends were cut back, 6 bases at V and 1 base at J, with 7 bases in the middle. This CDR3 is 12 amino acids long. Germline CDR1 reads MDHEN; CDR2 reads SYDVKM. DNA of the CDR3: TGTGCCAGCAGGGCCACTTCCTACGAGCAGTACTTC. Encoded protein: CASRATSYEQYF.

CDR3 residues: CASSQGPRTALGGGYTF. Written as DNA, the CDR3 is TGCGCCAGCAGCCAAGGCCCACGTACGGCCCTCGGTGGCGGCTACACCTTC. The V gene is TRBV4-1, the J gene TRBJ1-2; D call uncertain. The V and J ends lost 1 base and 8 bases respectively, with 23 bases between them. Per the germline V gene, CDR1 is MGHRA and CDR2 is YSYEKL. This CDR3 region has 17 residues.